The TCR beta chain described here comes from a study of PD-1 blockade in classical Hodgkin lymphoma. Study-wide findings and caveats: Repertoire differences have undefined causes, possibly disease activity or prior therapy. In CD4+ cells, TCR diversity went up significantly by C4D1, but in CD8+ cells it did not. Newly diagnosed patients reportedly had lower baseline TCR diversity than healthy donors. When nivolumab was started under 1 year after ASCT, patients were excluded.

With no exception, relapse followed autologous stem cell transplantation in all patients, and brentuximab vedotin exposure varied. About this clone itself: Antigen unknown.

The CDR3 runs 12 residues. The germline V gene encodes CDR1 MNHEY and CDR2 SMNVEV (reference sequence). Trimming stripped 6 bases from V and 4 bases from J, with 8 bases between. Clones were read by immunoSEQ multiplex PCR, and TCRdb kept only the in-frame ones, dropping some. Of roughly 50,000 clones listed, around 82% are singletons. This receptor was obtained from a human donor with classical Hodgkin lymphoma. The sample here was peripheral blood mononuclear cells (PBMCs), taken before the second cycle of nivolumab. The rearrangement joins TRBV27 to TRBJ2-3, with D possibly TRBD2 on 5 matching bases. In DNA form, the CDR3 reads TGTGCCAGCAGGGAGCGGCCAGATACGCAGTATTTT. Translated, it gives CASRERPDTQYF.